One sample yielded the 3 T cell receptor beta chains listed below, sequenced in a study of blood T cell repertoires in COVID-19. Sequencing used immunoSEQ multiplex PCR; TCRdb keeps in-frame clones, though not all of them. Among some 170,000 clones, more than 75% were seen once, and the ten largest hold roughly 1.2%. Sequenced: PBMCs or T cells enriched from blood (not recorded which). The receptors here all came from a human donor with acute COVID-19. The donor label of this sample is uncertain.

The chain has TRBV19 and TRBJ1-5; 7 bases agree with TRBD1. Germline CDR1 LNHDA, CDR2 SQIVND (reference sequence). This CDR3 region has 14 residues. With 6 bases clipped from V and 7 bases from J, the junction kept 9 bases outside the gene matches. CDR3 loop: CASSSGQFGQPQHF. In nucleotides, the CDR3 is TGTGCCAGTAGCTCGGGACAGTTCGGCCAGCCCCAGCATTTT.

The V gene is TRBV7-2, the J gene TRBJ2-5; D perhaps matches TRBD2 (5 bases). The ends were cut back, 4 bases at V and 6 bases at J, with 21 bases in the middle. CDR1 SGHTA and CDR2 FQGNSA come from the germline V gene. The length of the CDR3 is 16 residues. CDR3 amino acids: CASSSGGGVGKQTQYF. DNA of the CDR3: TGTGCCAGCAGCTCTGGAGGAGGTGTGGGAAAACAGACCCAGTACTTC.

The chain is built from TRBV11-3 and TRBJ2-7; 7 bases are shared with TRBD2. V was pared by 5 bases and J by 7 bases, with 11 bases of the junction left unmatched. Germline CDR1 and CDR2: SGHNT and YENEEA. The CDR3 contains 14 residues. CDR3 DNA: TGTGCCAGCAGCAGCGGGACGGGTAGGGATGAGCAGTACTTC. As protein: CASSSGTGRDEQYF.